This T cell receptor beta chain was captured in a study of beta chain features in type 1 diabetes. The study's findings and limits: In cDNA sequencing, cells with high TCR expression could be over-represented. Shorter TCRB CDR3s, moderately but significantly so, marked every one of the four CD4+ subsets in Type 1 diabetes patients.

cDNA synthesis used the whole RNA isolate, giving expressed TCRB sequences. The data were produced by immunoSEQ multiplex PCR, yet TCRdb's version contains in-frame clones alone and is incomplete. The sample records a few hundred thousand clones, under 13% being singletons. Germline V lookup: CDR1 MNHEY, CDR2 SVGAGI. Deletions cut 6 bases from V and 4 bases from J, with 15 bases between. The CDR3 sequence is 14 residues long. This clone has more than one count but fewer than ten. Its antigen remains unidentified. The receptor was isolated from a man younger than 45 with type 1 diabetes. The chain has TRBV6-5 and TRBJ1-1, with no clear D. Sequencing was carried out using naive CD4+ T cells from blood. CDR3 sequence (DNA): TGTGCCAGCAGGCCTTATGGGGAGAGCACTGAAGCTTTCTTT. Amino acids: CASRPYGESTEAFF.